Listed below are T cell receptor beta chains from one sample, sequenced in a study of shared clonotypes between healthy human individuals. Only in-frame clones appear in the TCRdb table, and some are missing; sequencing was by immunoSEQ multiplex PCR. The table lists 2 million to 2.5 million clones, more than 80% of them singletons. Material for sequencing was naive CD4+ T cells from PBMCs. Source of these receptors: a man aged 18 to 29 in good health. Some clones in this sample may be carry-over from other donors' samples. Each CDR3 is given without its conserved first and last residue. The order of the fields is V gene, CDR3 protein.

>TRBV5-1
ASSLGVRWDYEQY
>TRBV28
ASSAGWSYGYT
>TRBV5-4
ASSLGERTSAYEQY
>TRBV14
ASSQVIRYGYT
>TRBV5-1
ASSSSPGGVDTQY
>TRBV2
ASVKQRTVDEQF
>TRBV7-2
ASSLARRRMNTEAF
>TRBV14
ASSQDGGRTDTQY
>TRBV4-3
ASSQPGQLLYGYT
>TRBV18
ASSSGQGPYEQY
>TRBV6-6
ASCPGPGTAYGYT
>TRBV5-1
ASSPTGTYEQY
>TRBV15
ATKTGTTNEKLF
>TRBV7-2
ASSSRDRSQPQH
>TRBV6-5
ASSYSRTGNTEAF
>TRBV10-3
AISERGGDEKLF